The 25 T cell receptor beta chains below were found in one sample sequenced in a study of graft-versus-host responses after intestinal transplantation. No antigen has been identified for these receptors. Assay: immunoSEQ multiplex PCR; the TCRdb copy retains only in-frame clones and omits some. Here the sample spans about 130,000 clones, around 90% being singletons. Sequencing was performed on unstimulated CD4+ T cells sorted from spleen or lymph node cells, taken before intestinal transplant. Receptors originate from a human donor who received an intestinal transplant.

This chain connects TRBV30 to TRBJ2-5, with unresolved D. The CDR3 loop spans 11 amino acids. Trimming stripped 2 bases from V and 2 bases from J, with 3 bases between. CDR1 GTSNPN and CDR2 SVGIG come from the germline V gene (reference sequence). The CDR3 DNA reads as TGTGCCTGGAGTATTCAAGAGACCCAGTACTTC. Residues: CAWSIQETQYF.

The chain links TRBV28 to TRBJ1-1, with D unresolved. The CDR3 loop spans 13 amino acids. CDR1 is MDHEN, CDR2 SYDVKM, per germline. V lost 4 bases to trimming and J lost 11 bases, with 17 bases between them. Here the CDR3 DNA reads TGTGCCAGCAGTTCCCATGGCCCCCGGCAGGCTTTCTTT. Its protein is CASSSHGPRQAFF.

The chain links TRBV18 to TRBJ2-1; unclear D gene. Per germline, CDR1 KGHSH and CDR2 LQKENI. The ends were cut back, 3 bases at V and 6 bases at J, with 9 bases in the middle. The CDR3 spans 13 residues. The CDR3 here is CASSPLRSNEQFF. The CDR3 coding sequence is TGTGCCAGCTCACCCCTCAGGTCCAATGAGCAGTTCTTC.

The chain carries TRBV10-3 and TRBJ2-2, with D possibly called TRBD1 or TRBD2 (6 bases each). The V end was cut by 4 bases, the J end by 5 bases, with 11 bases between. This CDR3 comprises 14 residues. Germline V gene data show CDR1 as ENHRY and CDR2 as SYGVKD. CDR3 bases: TGTGCCATCAGTGCTAGGGGGGCGACCGGGGAGCTGTTTTTT. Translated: CAISARGATGELFF.

As DNA, the CDR3 is TGTGCCAGCAGCTTAGCGCTCCGGAGTCTTTCCTACAATGAGCAGTTCTTC. Encoded protein: CASSLALRSLSYNEQFF. This chain joins TRBV7-9 and TRBJ2-1; no definite D call. The V end was cut by 0 bases, the J end by 1 base, with 13 bases between. The CDR3 extends over 17 amino acids. Looked up from germline, CDR1 is SEHNR and CDR2 is FQNEAQ (reference sequence).

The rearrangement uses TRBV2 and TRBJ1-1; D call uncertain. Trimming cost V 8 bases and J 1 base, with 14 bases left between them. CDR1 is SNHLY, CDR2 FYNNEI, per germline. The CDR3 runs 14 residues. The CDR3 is CASGLSGPNTEAFF. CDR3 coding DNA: TGTGCCAGCGGGCTTTCGGGCCCGAACACTGAAGCTTTCTTT. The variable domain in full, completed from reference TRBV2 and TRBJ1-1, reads EPEVTQTPSHQVTQMGQEVILRCVPISNHLYFYWYRQILGQKVEFLVSFYNNEISEKSEIFDDQFSVERPDGSNFTLKIRSTKLEDSAMYFCASGLSGPNTEAFFGQGTRLTVV.

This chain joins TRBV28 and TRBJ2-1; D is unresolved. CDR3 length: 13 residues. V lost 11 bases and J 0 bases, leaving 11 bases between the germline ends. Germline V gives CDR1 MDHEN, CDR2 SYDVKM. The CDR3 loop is CAATAVSYNEQFF. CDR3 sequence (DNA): TGTGCCGCGACGGCTGTCTCCTACAATGAGCAGTTCTTC.

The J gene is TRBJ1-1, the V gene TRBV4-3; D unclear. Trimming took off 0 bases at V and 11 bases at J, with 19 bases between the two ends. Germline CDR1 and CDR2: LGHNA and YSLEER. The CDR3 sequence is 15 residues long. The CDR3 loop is CASSQDLRELRTAFF. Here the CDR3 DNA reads TGCGCCAGCAGCCAAGATTTAAGGGAACTACGGACGGCTTTCTTT.

The CDR3 sequence: CASRSGTSGSLNEQFF. In DNA form, the CDR3 reads TGTGCCAGCAGGTCAGGGACTAGCGGGAGTCTCAATGAGCAGTTCTTC. The rearrangement links TRBV9 to TRBJ2-1; 14 positions match TRBD2. The trim removed 5 bases at V and 6 bases at J, leaving 7 bases unmatched. Per the germline V gene, CDR1 is SGDLS and CDR2 is YYNGEE. The CDR3 consists of 16 residues.

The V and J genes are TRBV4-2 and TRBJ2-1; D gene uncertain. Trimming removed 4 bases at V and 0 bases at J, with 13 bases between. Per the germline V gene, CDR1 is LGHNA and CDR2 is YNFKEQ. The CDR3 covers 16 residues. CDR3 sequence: CASSLPPGGSYNEQFF. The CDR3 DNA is TGTGCCAGCAGCCTTCCCCCAGGTGGCTCCTACAATGAGCAGTTCTTC.

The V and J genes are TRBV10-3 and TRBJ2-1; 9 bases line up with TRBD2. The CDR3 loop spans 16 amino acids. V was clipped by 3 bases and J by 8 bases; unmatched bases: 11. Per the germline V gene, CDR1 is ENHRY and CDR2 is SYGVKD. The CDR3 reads CAISDMSGGRVYEQFF. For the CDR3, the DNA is TGTGCCATCAGTGATATGTCTGGCGGGAGGGTATATGAGCAGTTCTTC.

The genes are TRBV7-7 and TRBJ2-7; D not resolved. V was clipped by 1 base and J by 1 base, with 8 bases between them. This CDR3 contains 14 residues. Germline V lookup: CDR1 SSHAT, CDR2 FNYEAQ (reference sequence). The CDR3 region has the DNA TGTGCCAGCAGCTTAGATAAAGCATCCTACGAGCAGTACTTC. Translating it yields CASSLDKASYEQYF.

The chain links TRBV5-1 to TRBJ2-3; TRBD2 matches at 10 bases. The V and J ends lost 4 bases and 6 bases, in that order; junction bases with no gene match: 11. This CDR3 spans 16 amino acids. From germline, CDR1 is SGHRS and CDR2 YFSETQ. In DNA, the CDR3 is TGCGCCAGCAGCACCGGACTAGCGGTTCTTAGGGATACGCAGTATTTT. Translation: CASSTGLAVLRDTQYF.

For the CDR3, the DNA is TGCAGTGCTAAGGGTCCCCACGAGCAGTACTTC. Its protein product is CSAKGPHEQYF. The chain couples TRBV20-1 to TRBJ2-7; D is ambiguous. V was pared by 4 bases and J by 5 bases, with 9 bases between. Germline V gene sequence: CDR1 DFQATT, CDR2 SNEGSKA (reference sequence). The CDR3 has 11 residues.

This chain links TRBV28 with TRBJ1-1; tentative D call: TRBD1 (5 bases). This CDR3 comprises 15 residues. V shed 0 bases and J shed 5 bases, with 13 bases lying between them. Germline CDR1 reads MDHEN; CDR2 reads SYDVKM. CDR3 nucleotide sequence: TGTGCCAGCAGTTTATGGGGGCAGGGTGGGACTGAAGCTTTCTTT. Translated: CASSLWGQGGTEAFF.

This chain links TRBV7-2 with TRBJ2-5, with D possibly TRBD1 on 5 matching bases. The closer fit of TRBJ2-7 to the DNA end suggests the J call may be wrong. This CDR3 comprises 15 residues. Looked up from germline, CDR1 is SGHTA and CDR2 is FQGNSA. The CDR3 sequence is CASSPIGVWSYEQYF. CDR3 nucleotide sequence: TGTGCCAGCAGCCCTATAGGGGTTTGGTCCTACGAGCAGTACTTC.

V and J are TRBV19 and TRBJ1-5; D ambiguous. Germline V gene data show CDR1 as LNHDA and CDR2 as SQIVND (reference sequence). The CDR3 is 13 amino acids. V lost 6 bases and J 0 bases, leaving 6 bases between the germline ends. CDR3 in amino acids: CASRQNSNQPQHF. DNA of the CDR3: TGTGCCAGTAGACAGAATAGCAATCAGCCCCAGCATTTT.

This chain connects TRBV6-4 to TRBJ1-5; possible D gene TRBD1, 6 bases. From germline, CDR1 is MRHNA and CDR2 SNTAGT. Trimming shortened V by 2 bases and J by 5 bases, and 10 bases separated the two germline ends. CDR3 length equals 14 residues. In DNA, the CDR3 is TGTGCCAGCAGTGACAGGGGGGGCTATCAGCCCCAGCATTTT. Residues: CASSDRGGYQPQHF.

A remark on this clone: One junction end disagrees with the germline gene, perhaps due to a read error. The CDR3 DNA reads TGTGCCAGCAGCCCGACAGGGGGCGCCTCCGGGGTGCTGTTTTTT. It codes for CASSPTGGASGVLFF. The rearrangement joins TRBV7-3 to TRBJ2-2; 10 bases agree with TRBD1. This CDR3 contains 15 residues. Germline CDR1 and CDR2: SGHTA and FQGTGA.

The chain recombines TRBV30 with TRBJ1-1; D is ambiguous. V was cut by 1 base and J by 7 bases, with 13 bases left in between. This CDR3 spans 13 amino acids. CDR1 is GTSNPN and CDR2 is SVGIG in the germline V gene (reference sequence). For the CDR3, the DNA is TGTGCCTGGAGTGGGGCGAGGGTTGTTGAAGCTTTCTTT. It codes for CAWSGARVVEAFF.

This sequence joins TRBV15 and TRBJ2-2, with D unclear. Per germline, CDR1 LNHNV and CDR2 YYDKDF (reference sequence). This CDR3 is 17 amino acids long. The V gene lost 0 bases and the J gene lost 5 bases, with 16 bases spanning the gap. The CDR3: CATSRDAPRASTGELFF. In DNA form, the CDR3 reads TGTGCCACCAGCAGAGATGCCCCCCGGGCAAGTACCGGGGAGCTGTTTTTT.

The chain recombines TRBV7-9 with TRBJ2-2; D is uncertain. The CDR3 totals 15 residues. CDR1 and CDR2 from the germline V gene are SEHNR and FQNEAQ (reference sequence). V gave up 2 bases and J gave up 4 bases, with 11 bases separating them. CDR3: CASSLMGTVTGELFF. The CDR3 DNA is TGTGCCAGCAGCTTAATGGGAACCGTCACCGGGGAGCTGTTTTTT.

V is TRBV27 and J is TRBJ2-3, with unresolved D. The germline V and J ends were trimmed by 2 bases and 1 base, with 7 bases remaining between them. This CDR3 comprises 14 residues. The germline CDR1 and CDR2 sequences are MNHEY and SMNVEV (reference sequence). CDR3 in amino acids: CASSLGGGTDTQYF. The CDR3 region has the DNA TGTGCCAGCAGTTTAGGTGGGGGCACAGATACGCAGTATTTT.

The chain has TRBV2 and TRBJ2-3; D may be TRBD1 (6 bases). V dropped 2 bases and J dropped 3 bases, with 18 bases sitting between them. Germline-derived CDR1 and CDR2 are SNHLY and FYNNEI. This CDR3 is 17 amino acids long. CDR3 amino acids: CASSERLQGYGTDTQYF. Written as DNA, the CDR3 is TGTGCCAGCAGTGAACGCCTGCAGGGGTATGGAACAGATACGCAGTATTTT. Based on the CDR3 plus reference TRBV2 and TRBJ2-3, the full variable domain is EPEVTQTPSHQVTQMGQEVILRCVPISNHLYFYWYRQILGQKVEFLVSFYNNEISEKSEIFDDQFSVERPDGSNFTLKIRSTKLEDSAMYFCASSERLQGYGTDTQYFGPGTRLTVL.

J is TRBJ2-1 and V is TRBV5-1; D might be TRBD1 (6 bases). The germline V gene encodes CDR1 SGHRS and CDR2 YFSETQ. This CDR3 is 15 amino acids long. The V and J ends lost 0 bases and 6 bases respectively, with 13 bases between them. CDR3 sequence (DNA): TGCGCCAGCAGCTTGGACAGGGTGTTTTTCAATGAGCAGTTCTTC. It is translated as CASSLDRVFFNEQFF.